One and the same sample provided the 32 T cell receptor beta chains below, sequenced in a study of OX40 agonist ivuxolimab in advanced cancers. Profiled with immunoSEQ multiplex PCR; TCRdb holds only in-frame clones, not every one. The top ten clones hold about 14% of a sample with about 11,000 clones, 65% to 85% of them seen once. Source: CD4+ or CD8+ T cells sorted from blood, taken in a trial of the OX40 agonist ivuxolimab. The receptor set was obtained from an adult with an advanced solid tumor such as melanoma, head and neck, liver or kidney cancer.

Here the CDR3 DNA reads TGCGCCAGCAGCCAACCCGCGACAGGGGGAGGGAATCAGCCCCAGCATTTT. This gives the protein CASSQPATGGGNQPQHF. This chain uses TRBV4-1 with TRBJ1-5; 9 bases map to TRBD1. The CDR3 loop spans 17 amino acids. Per germline, CDR1 MGHRA and CDR2 YSYEKL. V shed 2 bases, J shed 4 bases, and the junction held 9 bases outside the gene matches.

In its sample, this clone was seen once. The chain couples TRBV28 to TRBJ1-1; 7 bases match TRBD1. This CDR3 comprises 14 residues. Per the germline V gene, CDR1 is MDHEN and CDR2 is SYDVKM. V gave up 6 bases and J gave up 3 bases; unmatched junction bases: 7. The CDR3 bases are TGTGCCAGCAGGGGGACAGATATTTACACTGAAGCTTTCTTT. Amino acids: CASRGTDIYTEAFF.

The chain has TRBV16 and TRBJ2-3; the D is unclear. CDR3 length: 12 residues. CDR1 is KGHSY, CDR2 FQNENV, per germline. V was pared by 3 bases and J by 7 bases, with 8 bases between. The CDR3: CASSHQENTQYF. CDR3 bases: TGTGCCAGCAGCCATCAGGAAAATACGCAGTATTTT.

CDR3 nucleotide sequence: TGTGCCAGCAGCACAATAAATCAGCCCCAGCATTTT. Residues: CASSTINQPQHF. The rearrangement links TRBV7-9 to TRBJ1-5; D is uncertain. V was cut by 5 bases and J by 4 bases, with 6 bases left in between. This CDR3 spans 12 amino acids. Germline V CDR1 and CDR2: SEHNR, FQNEAQ (reference sequence).

The chain carries TRBV7-8 and TRBJ2-3; D is possibly TRBD2 (6 bases). V lost 7 bases and J lost 2, with 16 bases in between. Germline V lookup: CDR1 SGHVS, CDR2 FQNEAQ. The CDR3 has 15 amino acids. CDR3 protein: CASIETGLHTDTQYF. CDR3 sequence (DNA): TGTGCCAGCATAGAAACGGGACTCCACACAGATACGCAGTATTTT.

The sample holds one count of this clone. This chain connects TRBV27 to TRBJ2-7; D is unresolved. This CDR3 comprises 14 residues. Per germline, CDR1 MNHEY and CDR2 SMNVEV (reference sequence). The V gene lost 4 bases and the J gene lost 3 bases, with 13 bases spanning the gap. The DNA for the CDR3 is TGTGCCAGCAGTTGGAGCGTTGGTGTCTACGAGCAGTACTTC. Protein sequence: CASSWSVGVYEQYF.

The chain recombines TRBV29-1 with TRBJ2-5; TRBD1 matches 8 bases. The CDR3 is made up of 17 amino acids. Germline lookup yields CDR1 SQVTM and CDR2 ANQGSEA. V shed 2 bases, J shed 5 bases, and the junction held 16 bases outside the gene matches. The DNA of the CDR3 is TGCAGCGTTGAAAGGGCGACGCGGCAGGGGGCGGGCGAGACCCAGTACTTC. Residues: CSVERATRQGAGETQYF.

This chain connects TRBV6-4 to TRBJ1-2; D unresolved. The length of the CDR3 is 14 residues. Germline V gene lookup returns CDR1 MRHNA and CDR2 SNTAGT. V was pared by 4 bases and J by 8 bases, with 17 bases between. The CDR3, as DNA: TGTGCCAGCAGTGCAGCCGACGGAGCCGACGGCTACACCTTC. Protein sequence: CASSAADGADGYTF.

This clone was observed a handful of times. CDR3 sequence (DNA): TGTGCCAGGACGGCCCCCACAGGCTACGAGCAGTACTTC. Residues: CARTAPTGYEQYF. The V gene is TRBV19, the J gene TRBJ2-7; possibly TRBD1 for D (5 bases). Germline V gene lookup returns CDR1 LNHDA and CDR2 SQIVND (reference sequence). The CDR3 contains 13 residues. Deletions cut 9 bases from V and 3 bases from J, with 15 bases between. The full variable domain, in which reference TRBV19 and TRBJ2-7 provide the parts outside the CDR3, is DGGITQSPKYLFRKEGQNVTLSCEQNLNHDAMYWYRQDPGQGLRLIYYSQIVNDFQKGDIAEGYSVSREKKESFPLTVTSAQKNPTAFYLCARTAPTGYEQYFGPGTRLTVT.

The chain employs TRBV4-1 and TRBJ2-1; D remains unclear. Trimming shortened V by 5 bases and J by 4 bases, and 15 bases separated the two germline ends. Germline V gene data show CDR1 as MGHRA and CDR2 as YSYEKL. This CDR3 has 15 amino acids. CDR3 region: CASSVVLQTYNEQFF. Here the CDR3 DNA reads TGCGCCAGCAGCGTAGTTCTTCAAACATACAATGAGCAGTTCTTC.

This sequence joins TRBV15 and TRBJ2-7; 11 nucleotides line up with TRBD1. Trimming took 6 bases from V and 3 from J; bases not matched to a gene: 4. This CDR3 comprises 14 residues. From germline, CDR1 is LNHNV and CDR2 YYDKDF (reference sequence). The CDR3 bases are TGTGCCACCAGGCCCGGGACAGGGGGCTACGAGCAGTACTTC. This encodes CATRPGTGGYEQYF.

This clone appeared a few times. The chain uses TRBV6-6 and TRBJ2-3, with D tentatively TRBD1 (6 bases). The V gene lost 0 bases and the J gene lost 2 bases, with 9 bases spanning the gap. The CDR3 has 15 amino acids. Germline V gene lookup returns CDR1 MNHNY and CDR2 SVGAGI (reference sequence). The CDR3 is CASSYSRTATDTQYF. As DNA, the CDR3 is TGTGCCAGCAGTTACTCGAGGACAGCCACAGATACGCAGTATTTT.

This clone was detected a few times. The rearrangement links TRBV5-6 to TRBJ2-1, with D perhaps matching TRBD2 (5 bases). Trimming removed 3 bases at V and 2 bases at J, with 18 bases between. Germline V gene lookup returns CDR1 SGHDT and CDR2 YYEEEE. The CDR3 has 17 amino acids. This chain's CDR3 is CASSWQGLEFAYNEQFF. CDR3 nucleotide sequence: TGTGCCAGCAGCTGGCAAGGACTGGAGTTCGCCTACAATGAGCAGTTCTTC.

The chain uses TRBV5-1 and TRBJ2-6, with D unclear. The CDR3 runs to 15 residues. V dropped 0 bases and J dropped 0 bases, with 4 bases sitting between them. Germline V CDR1 and CDR2: SGHRS, YFSETQ. CDR3 bases: TGCGCCAGCAGCTTGGCCGTCTCTGGGGCCAACGTCCTGACTTTC. Translated: CASSLAVSGANVLTF.

The rearrangement joins TRBV4-2 to TRBJ2-2, with D possibly TRBD1 on 5 matching bases. This CDR3 region has 16 residues. Trimming removed 0 bases from V and 5 bases from J, with 13 bases in between. Germline CDR1 and CDR2: LGHNA and YNFKEQ. CDR3 nucleotides: TGTGCCAGCAGCCAAGATTGGGAAGGGGAAACCGGGGAGCTGTTTTTT. This translates into CASSQDWEGETGELFF.

The rearrangement uses TRBV7-8 and TRBJ2-7; no definite D call. Germline V gene lookup returns CDR1 SGHVS and CDR2 FQNEAQ. Trimming left V 1 base short and J 2 bases short, with 6 bases between. CDR3 length: 13 residues. CDR3 sequence (DNA): TGTGCCAGCAGCTTAGAACTCCCCTACGAGCAGTACTTC. Translated: CASSLELPYEQYF.

The rearrangement links TRBV7-2 to TRBJ2-3; no definite D call. CDR3 length equals 13 residues. Germline V gene lookup returns CDR1 SGHTA and CDR2 FQGNSA. Trimming removed 5 bases from V and 3 bases from J, with 9 bases in between. Written as DNA, the CDR3 is TGTGCCAGCAGCCCCGGGTGGACAGATACGCAGTATTTT. The encoded protein is CASSPGWTDTQYF.

The rearrangement links TRBV4-2 to TRBJ1-2; 7 nucleotides match TRBD1. With 1 base clipped from V and 6 bases from J, the junction kept 11 bases outside the gene matches. The germline gives CDR1 LGHNA, CDR2 YNFKEQ. This CDR3 region has 16 residues. The CDR3 DNA sequence: TGTGCCAGCAGCCAAGGTGGGACAGTGGGTTTGGATGGCTACACCTTC. Translated, it gives CASSQGGTVGLDGYTF.

V and J are TRBV9 and TRBJ2-5; a possible D gene is TRBD1 (6 bases). The J call may be mistaken, given a closer DNA end match to TRBJ2-7. Germline V gene data show CDR1 as SGDLS and CDR2 as YYNGEE. The CDR3 is 15 residues long. CDR3 amino acids: CASSVEGRGTDEQYF. CDR3 sequence (DNA): TGTGCCAGCAGCGTAGAGGGCAGGGGAACTGACGAGCAGTACTTC.

The chain carries TRBV2 and TRBJ2-1; the match to TRBD2 covers 12 bases. V was pared by 5 bases and J by 8 bases, with 16 bases of the junction left unmatched. Germline CDR1 and CDR2: SNHLY and FYNNEI. CDR3 length: 18 amino acids. The CDR3 sequence: CASSSGLAGSFLDHEQFF. The CDR3 nucleotides are TGTGCCAGCAGTTCTGGACTAGCGGGAAGCTTCCTGGACCATGAGCAGTTCTTC.

Only a few counts were recorded for this clone. The chain couples TRBV11-1 to TRBJ2-7; D is uncertain. Germline-derived CDR1 and CDR2 are SGHAT and FQDESV (reference sequence). V was trimmed by 4 bases and J by 0 bases, leaving 7 bases between them. The CDR3 length is 13 residues. The CDR3 region has the DNA TGTGCCAGCAGCTACGCCAGCTCCTACGAGCAGTACTTC. It translates to CASSYASSYEQYF.

The genes are TRBV15 and TRBJ1-1; no definite D call. This CDR3 comprises 16 residues. Trimming cost V 0 bases and J 0 bases, with 11 bases left between them. The germline V gene encodes CDR1 LNHNV and CDR2 YYDKDF (reference sequence). The CDR3 is CATSRDRRLLNTEAFF. DNA for the CDR3: TGTGCCACCAGCAGAGACCGGCGGCTTCTGAACACTGAAGCTTTCTTT.

This chain joins TRBV9 and TRBJ2-1, with D unresolved. V lost 4 bases and J lost 10, with 12 bases in between. CDR3 length: 12 residues. Germline-derived CDR1 and CDR2 are SGDLS and YYNGEE. CDR3 amino acids: CASSTARTEQFF. The CDR3 nucleotides read TGTGCCAGCAGCACCGCCCGGACGGAGCAGTTCTTC.

This chain links TRBV5-4 with TRBJ2-1, with TRBD2 identical over 12 bases. With V trimmed by 3 bases and J by 9 bases, 4 bases remained unmatched. The CDR3 spans 14 residues. Germline V gene lookup returns CDR1 SGHNT and CDR2 YYREEE (reference sequence). The CDR3: CASSSGLAGREQFF. The CDR3 DNA follows: TGTGCCAGCAGCTCGGGACTAGCGGGCCGTGAGCAGTTCTTC.

The count of this clone is one. The genes are TRBV5-1 and TRBJ2-7; perhaps TRBD1 as D (5 bases). CDR3 length: 14 amino acids. V dropped 0 bases and J dropped 3 bases, with 10 bases sitting between them. Germline CDR1 is SGHRS and CDR2 is YFSETQ. CDR3 nucleotides: TGCGCCAGCAGCTTGGAGTGGGGCAACTACGAGCAGTACTTC. It encodes CASSLEWGNYEQYF.

J is TRBJ2-7 and V is TRBV5-6; 9 positions agree with TRBD1. The CDR3 consists of 14 residues. CDR1 SGHDT and CDR2 YYEEEE come from the germline V gene. V trimming: 3 bases; J trimming: 4 bases; junction bases outside the gene matches: 5. This chain's CDR3 is CASSYGQGQYEQYF. DNA of the CDR3: TGTGCCAGCAGCTATGGACAGGGGCAGTACGAGCAGTACTTC. Looking up the rest from reference TRBV5-6 and TRBJ2-7 gives the full variable domain: DAGVTQSPTHLIKTRGQQVTLRCSPKSGHDTVSWYQQALGQGPQFIFQYYEEEERQRGNFPDRFSGHQFPNYSSELNVNALLLGDSALYLCASSYGQGQYEQYFGPGTRLTVT.

V usage is TRBV6-5 and J usage is TRBJ1-5; D uncertain. Germline loops: CDR1 MNHEY, CDR2 SVGAGI. The CDR3 totals 13 residues. With 4 bases removed from V and 7 bases from J, the gap between germline ends came to 11 bases. CDR3 region: CASSSFGEQPQHF. The CDR3 DNA follows: TGTGCCAGCAGTTCGTTCGGAGAACAGCCCCAGCATTTT.

The chain combines TRBV2 with TRBJ2-3; D not resolved. Germline V gene lookup returns CDR1 SNHLY and CDR2 FYNNEI. The CDR3 has 13 residues. V gave up 3 bases and J gave up 3 bases, with 7 bases separating them. CDR3 nucleotides: TGTGCCAGCAGTGACGTCGGGACAGATACGCAGTATTTT. It is translated as CASSDVGTDTQYF.

This sequence joins TRBV7-9 and TRBJ2-2; D may be TRBD1 (5 bases). The V gene's germline CDR1 is SEHNR and CDR2 FQNEAQ (reference sequence). V lost 5 bases and J 6 bases, leaving 16 bases between the germline ends. CDR3 length equals 15 residues. CDR3 sequence: CASSHNQAGPGELFF. For the CDR3, the DNA is TGTGCCAGCAGCCACAATCAAGCAGGGCCCGGGGAGCTGTTTTTT.

The gene calls are TRBV7-9 and TRBJ2-7; D remains unclear. The CDR3 consists of 13 residues. The V gene lost 10 bases and the J gene lost 4 bases, with 17 bases spanning the gap. Germline V lookup: CDR1 SEHNR, CDR2 FQNEAQ (reference sequence). CDR3 protein: CAILGLGLYEQYF. For the CDR3, the DNA is TGTGCCATCTTGGGTTTGGGTTTATACGAGCAGTACTTC.

This clone was detected only once. The chain couples TRBV14 to TRBJ2-7, with D possibly TRBD2 on 5 matching bases. CDR3 size: 14 residues. Germline V gene lookup returns CDR1 SGHDN and CDR2 FVKESK. V was trimmed by 1 base and J by 1 base, leaving 8 bases between them. CDR3 residues: CASSQARGSYEQYF. In nucleotides, the CDR3 is TGTGCCAGCAGCCAAGCTCGCGGGTCCTACGAGCAGTACTTC.

By its share, this clone is medium-sized. V and J are TRBV4-1 and TRBJ2-5, with TRBD1 as a possible D gene (6 bases). The V gene lost 3 bases and the J gene lost 1 base, with 12 bases spanning the gap. Germline lookup yields CDR1 MGHRA and CDR2 YSYEKL. CDR3 size: 15 residues. The CDR3 region is CASSHMTGIQETQYF. CDR3 nucleotide sequence: TGCGCCAGCAGCCATATGACAGGAATCCAAGAGACCCAGTACTTC.